Shown below are 22 T cell receptor beta chains from a single sample sequenced in a study of blood T cell repertoires in COVID-19. Data came from immunoSEQ multiplex PCR; TCRdb stores just in-frame clones and leaves some out. The sample includes 200,000 to 250,000 clones, around 90% seen only once; the top ten take roughly 6.3%. What was sequenced was PBMCs or T cells enriched from blood (not recorded which). The receptor source for this set is a woman aged 30 to 39 with acute COVID-19.

The chain employs TRBV5-6 and TRBJ1-1; the match to TRBD1 covers 8 bases. The CDR3 has 15 residues. Germline-derived CDR1 and CDR2 are SGHDT and YYEEEE. V dropped 1 base and J dropped 4; count of bases not matched to a gene: 6. CDR3 loop: CASSLTRDRFTEAFF. The CDR3 DNA is TGTGCCAGCAGCTTGACCCGGGACAGGTTCACTGAAGCTTTCTTT.

This clone has a handful of counts. This chain links TRBV27 with TRBJ2-1, with TRBD1 matching over 7 bases. From germline, CDR1 is MNHEY and CDR2 SMNVEV (reference sequence). V lost 5 bases to trimming and J lost 10 bases; unmatched junction nucleotides: 11. CDR3 length: 14 amino acids. The CDR3 loop reads CASSPLRDSGEQFF. The CDR3 DNA reads TGTGCCAGCAGTCCCCTCCGGGACAGTGGAGAGCAGTTCTTC.

This chain joins TRBV7-8 and TRBJ1-2; 7 nucleotides line up with TRBD1. With V trimmed by 4 bases and J by 4 bases, 9 bases remained unmatched. Germline V lookup: CDR1 SGHVS, CDR2 FQNEAQ. The CDR3 is made up of 15 amino acids. The CDR3: CASSSEDRVVYGYTF. The CDR3 DNA follows: TGTGCCAGCAGCTCTGAAGACAGGGTAGTCTATGGCTACACCTTC.

The count of this clone is one. The rearrangement joins TRBV5-4 to TRBJ2-7; 14 bases line up with TRBD2. Trimming removed 2 bases from V and 0 bases from J; junction bases left unmatched: 7. This CDR3 spans 18 amino acids. Germline V gene sequence: CDR1 SGHNT, CDR2 YYREEE (reference sequence). The CDR3 protein is CASSFPGLAGGSSYEQYF. CDR3 DNA: TGTGCCAGCAGCTTCCCCGGACTAGCGGGGGGAAGCTCCTACGAGCAGTACTTC. Variable domain in full (rest from reference TRBV5-4 and TRBJ2-7): ETGVTQSPTHLIKTRGQQVTLRCSSQSGHNTVSWYQQALGQGPQFIFQYYREEENGRGNFPPRFSGLQFPNYSSELNVNALELDDSALYLCASSFPGLAGGSSYEQYFGPGTRLTVT.

The chain joins TRBV5-1 to TRBJ2-7; D ambiguous. Germline V gene sequence: CDR1 SGHRS, CDR2 YFSETQ. The ends were cut back, 1 base at V and 3 bases at J, with 8 bases in the middle. CDR3 length: 13 residues. The CDR3 protein is CASSLRLDYEQYF. CDR3 DNA: TGCGCCAGCAGCTTGCGGCTAGACTACGAGCAGTACTTC.

The chain has TRBV5-1 and TRBJ1-2; weak D call: TRBD1 (5 bases). Per germline, CDR1 SGHRS and CDR2 YFSETQ. This CDR3 comprises 14 residues. Trimming left V 2 bases short and J 6 bases short, with 14 bases between. CDR3 sequence reads: CASSLGPGSHGYTF. In DNA, the CDR3 is TGCGCCAGCAGCTTAGGCCCAGGGTCCCATGGCTACACCTTC.

About this clone itself: The same CDR3 arises from other DNA sequences in this sample as well. The chain links TRBV24-1 to TRBJ2-1; 10 positions agree with TRBD1. V shed 4 bases and J 2 bases; nucleotides not matched to a gene: 4. CDR3 length: 16 amino acids. Germline V lookup: CDR1 KGHDR, CDR2 SFDVKD. CDR3 nucleotide sequence: TGTGCCACCAGTGACCCAGGACAGGGGGCCTACAATGAGCAGTTCTTC. Translating gives CATSDPGQGAYNEQFF.

This chain links TRBV7-6 with TRBJ1-1; a weak D match, TRBD1 (6 bases). Looked up from germline, CDR1 is SGHVS and CDR2 is FNYEAQ. This CDR3 is 13 amino acids long. V lost 6 bases, J lost 2 bases, and 10 bases lay in between. The CDR3 sequence is CASSSDRNTEAFF. The CDR3 region has the DNA TGTGCCAGCAGTTCGGACAGAAACACTGAAGCTTTCTTT.

V and J are TRBV18 and TRBJ2-7; weak D call: TRBD2 (5 bases). CDR3 length: 14 residues. The germline gives CDR1 KGHSH, CDR2 LQKENI. V was clipped by 4 bases and J by 9 bases, with 19 bases between them. CDR3 amino acids: CASSQTGLLDAQYF. The DNA of the CDR3 is TGTGCCAGCTCACAAACCGGACTCCTGGACGCGCAGTACTTC. Complete variable domain (other parts from reference TRBV18 and TRBJ2-7): NAGVMQNPRHLVRRRGQEARLRCSPMKGHSHVYWYRQLPEEGLKFMVYLQKENIIDESGMPKERFSAEFPKEGPSILRIQQVVRGDSAAYFCASSQTGLLDAQYFGPGTRLTVT.

The J gene is TRBJ2-7, the V gene TRBV2; 7 bases are shared with TRBD1. Germline V gives CDR1 SNHLY, CDR2 FYNNEI. J gave up 3 bases and V 3 bases, and 2 bases lay outside the gene matches. The CDR3 length is 13 residues. The CDR3 region has the DNA TGTGCCAGCAGTGAGGGACAGTACTACGAGCAGTACTTC. It encodes CASSEGQYYEQYF. Together with reference TRBV2 and TRBJ2-7, the CDR3 gives the full variable domain: EPEVTQTPSHQVTQMGQEVILRCVPISNHLYFYWYRQILGQKVEFLVSFYNNEISEKSEIFDDQFSVERPDGSNFTLKIRSTKLEDSAMYFCASSEGQYYEQYFGPGTRLTVT.

The J gene is TRBJ1-1, the V gene TRBV7-9; 8 bases line up with TRBD1. The germline CDR1 and CDR2 sequences are SEHNR and FQNEAQ (reference sequence). The CDR3 is made up of 14 amino acids. The V and J ends lost 6 bases and 2 bases, in that order; junction bases with no gene match: 5. The CDR3 bases are TGTGCCAGCAGAAGGGGACAGGTTAACACTGAAGCTTTCTTT. Translated: CASRRGQVNTEAFF.

This rearrangement joins TRBV6-5 to TRBJ1-5; possible D gene TRBD1, 5 bases. The CDR3 length is 13 residues. CDR1 MNHEY and CDR2 SVGAGI come from the germline V gene. V lost 8 bases to trimming and J lost 3 bases, with 11 bases between them. The CDR3 sequence is CASGGRYNQPQHF. The CDR3, as DNA: TGTGCCAGCGGGGGGAGGTACAATCAGCCCCAGCATTTT.

This clone has only a few counts. The chain joins TRBV4-3 to TRBJ1-6; no reliable D call. Germline CDR1 and CDR2: LGHNA and YSLEER. V lost 0 bases and J 7 bases, leaving 10 bases between the germline ends. This CDR3 contains 15 residues. CDR3 residues: CASSQEGIANSPLHF. The DNA for the CDR3 is TGCGCCAGCAGCCAAGAGGGGATAGCGAATTCACCCCTCCACTTT.

This clone was counted a single time. The J gene is TRBJ1-6, the V gene TRBV2; D possibly corresponds to TRBD1 (6 bases). The ends were cut back, 6 bases at V and 6 bases at J, with 15 bases in the middle. Germline CDR1 reads SNHLY; CDR2 reads FYNNEI. There are 15 residues in the CDR3. CDR3 in amino acids: CASRDLDSLNSPLHF. The CDR3 nucleotides read TGTGCCAGCAGGGATTTGGACAGCCTTAATTCACCCCTCCACTTT.

This chain links TRBV2 with TRBJ1-4; TRBD1 might be the D (5 bases). Trimming removed 0 bases from V and 7 bases from J, with 15 bases in between. The CDR3 runs to 16 residues. CDR1 is SNHLY, CDR2 FYNNEI, per germline. The CDR3 sequence is CASSEALRGEGEKLFF. The CDR3 bases are TGTGCCAGCAGTGAAGCGCTTCGAGGGGAGGGTGAAAAACTGTTTTTT.

The J gene is TRBJ1-1, the V gene TRBV7-8; D unresolved. The V and J ends lost 5 bases and 8 bases respectively, with 9 bases between them. The CDR3 loop spans 11 amino acids. Germline V gene data show CDR1 as SGHVS and CDR2 as FQNEAQ. In DNA form, the CDR3 reads TGTGCCAGCAGCGCTAGACGGGAAGCTTTCTTT. It is translated as CASSARREAFF.

The rearrangement links TRBV21-1 to TRBJ2-1; no check of the table's D call, TRBD1, against the DNA was made. TRBV21-1 is shown as a pseudogene. This CDR3 has 18 amino acids. The CDR3, as DNA: TGTGCCAGCAGCAAAGGTGGGGACAGGGATAGGGACTACAATGAGCAGTTCTTC. Its translation is CASSKGGDRDRDYNEQFF.

This rearrangement joins TRBV5-1 to TRBJ1-4; 10 bases are a match to TRBD1. This CDR3 region has 15 residues. Germline values: CDR1 SGHRS, CDR2 YFSETQ. Losses at the gene ends were 3 bases for V and 9 bases for J; bases not matched to a gene: 8. In DNA form, the CDR3 reads TGCGCCAGCAGCTCGGGACAGGGGTTAATGAAAAAACTGTTTTTT. This codes for CASSSGQGLMKKLFF.

A word on this clone: An end of the junction differs from the germline gene, which may be a read error. The sample contains more than one DNA sequence encoding this CDR3. The chain employs TRBV3-1 (or the pseudogene TRBV3-2) and TRBJ1-1, with D tentatively TRBD1 (5 bases). This CDR3 region has 14 residues. Germline assignment: CDR1 LGHDT and CDR2 YNNKEL (reference sequence). The CDR3 region is CASSLGDFRTEAFF. The CDR3 region has the DNA TGTGCCAGCTCTTTGGGGGACTTTAGGACTGAAGCCTTCTTT.

V and J are TRBV19 and TRBJ1-2; 11 nucleotides agree with TRBD1. Per the germline V gene, CDR1 is LNHDA and CDR2 is SQIVND (reference sequence). The CDR3 consists of 16 residues. The V gene end was trimmed by 7 bases and the J gene end by 4 bases; junction bases not matched to a gene: 11. The CDR3 nucleotides are TGTGCCAGTATATCGGCAAGGGACAGGGGGACCTATGGCTACACCTTC. Translating gives CASISARDRGTYGYTF.

The gene calls are TRBV7-3 and TRBJ1-6, with D possibly matching TRBD1 (5 bases). CDR3 length equals 16 residues. V was pared by 2 bases and J by 5 bases, with 13 bases between. The V gene's germline CDR1 is SGHTA and CDR2 FQGTGA. The DNA for the CDR3 is TGTGCCAGCAGCTTATCGTCTCGGGGGGATAATTCACCCCTCCACTTT. This translates into CASSLSSRGDNSPLHF.

The table lists this clone with a few counts. This chain uses TRBV2 with TRBJ1-2; D is uncertain. Germline assignment: CDR1 SNHLY and CDR2 FYNNEI. Trimming pared 0 bases from V and 2 bases from J, leaving 13 bases between. The CDR3 totals 16 residues. CDR3 nucleotide sequence: TGTGCCAGCAGTGAAGCAGGCAGGAAGGCGAACTATGGCTACACCTTC. This codes for CASSEAGRKANYGYTF. The variable domain in full, with the rest retrieved from reference TRBV2 and TRBJ1-2, is EPEVTQTPSHQVTQMGQEVILRCVPISNHLYFYWYRQILGQKVEFLVSFYNNEISEKSEIFDDQFSVERPDGSNFTLKIRSTKLEDSAMYFCASSEAGRKANYGYTFGSGTRLTVV.